What follows are 18 T cell receptor beta chains derived from one specimen sequenced in a study of T cells in localized non-small cell lung cancer. Clones were sequenced by immunoSEQ multiplex PCR, and TCRdb holds only the in-frame ones, with some missing. Here the sample spans fewer than 100,000 clones, more than 70% being singletons. The specimen was peripheral blood, collected before any cancer treatment. These receptors were taken from a female donor over 55 with stage I lung adenocarcinoma.

This clone was seen only once. The rearrangement joins TRBV19 to TRBJ1-5; no clear D. V was trimmed by 2 bases and J by 3 bases, leaving 17 bases between them. The V gene's germline CDR1 is LNHDA and CDR2 SQIVND (reference sequence). This CDR3 region has 17 residues. As DNA, the CDR3 is TGTGCCAGTAGTATATTGTCCCAAGGTCGGGCCAATCAGCCCCAGCATTTT. Its translation is CASSILSQGRANQPQHF.

This clone was found once. This sequence joins TRBV27 and TRBJ1-2; tentatively, D is TRBD1 (5 bases). CDR3 size: 14 residues. Trimming removed 3 bases from V and 2 bases from J, with 10 bases in between. Germline CDR1 and CDR2: MNHEY and SMNVEV (reference sequence). The CDR3 DNA is TGTGCCAGCAGTTTTTCTAGGGGAAACTATGGCTACACCTTC. Protein sequence: CASSFSRGNYGYTF.

The V gene is TRBV30, the J gene TRBJ2-7; D ambiguous. Germline V gives CDR1 GTSNPN, CDR2 SVGIG (reference sequence). V was pared by 0 bases and J by 4 bases, with 7 bases between. The length of the CDR3 is 12 residues. The CDR3 DNA is TGTGCCTGGAGTGTACCAGCATACGAGCAGTACTTC. Its translation is CAWSVPAYEQYF.

This rearrangement joins TRBV5-4 to TRBJ2-2; possibly TRBD2 for D (7 bases). Germline V gene data show CDR1 as SGHNT and CDR2 as YYREEE (reference sequence). V lost 1 base and J 3 bases, leaving 16 bases between the germline ends. CDR3 length: 17 residues. The CDR3 spells CASSLPGGGVDTGELFF. CDR3 nucleotides: TGTGCCAGCAGCTTGCCGGGGGGCGGCGTTGACACCGGGGAGCTGTTTTTT.

The V call is TRBV6-5, the J call TRBJ1-5, with 8 nucleotides matching TRBD1. CDR1 is MNHEY, CDR2 SVGAGI, per germline. V was clipped by 6 bases and J by 6 bases; unmatched bases: 10. The CDR3 extends over 15 amino acids. The CDR3 here is CASSLQGAVGQPQHF. CDR3 nucleotide sequence: TGTGCCAGCAGCCTCCAGGGGGCGGTCGGTCAGCCCCAGCATTTT.

As concerns this clone: The same CDR3 arises from other DNA sequences in this sample as well. The CDR3 DNA follows: TGTGCCAGTAGTATTGGGACAGGGGATGGCTACACCTTC. Residues: CASSIGTGDGYTF. This chain connects TRBV19 to TRBJ1-2; the match to TRBD1 covers 10 bases. Germline V gene sequence: CDR1 LNHDA, CDR2 SQIVND (reference sequence). This CDR3 has 13 amino acids. V was clipped by 3 bases and J by 6 bases; unmatched bases: 1.

V is TRBV19 and J is TRBJ2-1, with D perhaps matching TRBD2 (5 bases). V shed 5 bases and J shed 6 bases, with 11 bases lying between them. The CDR3 contains 13 residues. Germline loops: CDR1 LNHDA, CDR2 SQIVND (reference sequence). CDR3 coding DNA: TGTGCCAGTAGTTTCTCCACTAGCAATGAGCAGTTCTTC. Amino acids: CASSFSTSNEQFF.

The chain has TRBV18 and TRBJ1-2; D might be TRBD1 (5 bases). V dropped 8 bases and J dropped 4 bases, with 20 bases sitting between them. CDR1 and CDR2 (germline): KGHSH, LQKENI. The CDR3 contains 15 residues. Here the CDR3 DNA reads TGTGCCAGCACAACCCGCAGCGGGGGAAGCTATGGCTACACCTTC. It is translated as CASTTRSGGSYGYTF.

The V and J genes are TRBV7-2 and TRBJ2-1; 9 bases fit TRBD1. V lost 4 bases, J lost 7 bases, and 8 bases stayed unmatched. Germline V gene lookup returns CDR1 SGHTA and CDR2 FQGNSA. This CDR3 contains 15 residues. The CDR3 sequence: CASSWGQGFSNEQFF. For the CDR3, the DNA is TGTGCCAGCAGCTGGGGACAGGGTTTTTCGAATGAGCAGTTCTTC.

The chain joins TRBV7-2 to TRBJ1-2; D not certain. The germline V gene encodes CDR1 SGHTA and CDR2 FQGNSA. V shed 5 bases and J shed 2 bases, with 6 bases lying between them. CDR3 length equals 12 residues. CDR3 in DNA: TGTGCCAGCAGCACCTCAAACTATGGCTACACCTTC. Translating it yields CASSTSNYGYTF. Variable domain in full (rest from reference TRBV7-2 and TRBJ1-2): GAGVSQSPSNKVTEKGKDVELRCDPISGHTALYWYRQSLGQGLEFLIYFQGNSAPDKSGLPSDRFSAERTGGSVSTLTIQRTQQEDSAVYLCASSTSNYGYTFGSGTRLTVV.

In its sample, this clone was seen a few times. J is TRBJ1-1 and V is TRBV27; TRBD1 agrees at 10 bases. After removal of 5 bases from V and 4 bases from J, the junction contained 7 bases not matched to a gene. Germline V gene data show CDR1 as MNHEY and CDR2 as SMNVEV (reference sequence). The CDR3 covers 15 residues. The CDR3 nucleotides read TGTGCCAGCAGTCTGGGACAGGGGATCTTCACTGAAGCTTTCTTT. It translates to CASSLGQGIFTEAFF.

This CDR3 is CATSRLVRTGGFGETQYF. CDR3 nucleotides: TGTGCCACCAGCAGATTAGTCCGGACAGGGGGTTTTGGGGAGACCCAGTACTTC. This chain connects TRBV15 to TRBJ2-5, with 10 bases fitting TRBD1. Germline trimming cut 2 bases from V and 5 bases from J; bases unmatched to any gene: 14. The CDR3 runs 18 residues. The germline V gene has CDR1 LNHNV and CDR2 YYDKDF (reference sequence). Full variable domain (rest looked up from reference TRBV15 and TRBJ2-5): DAMVIQNPRYQVTQFGKPVTLSCSQTLNHNVMYWYQQKSSQAPKLLFHYYDKDFNNEADTPDNFQSRRPNTSFCFLDIRSPGLGDTAMYLCATSRLVRTGGFGETQYFGPGTRLLVL.

In this sample, this clone turned up once. The chain links TRBV7-8 to TRBJ2-4; D remains unclear. Per the germline V gene, CDR1 is SGHVS and CDR2 is FQNEAQ. This CDR3 has 13 amino acids. Trimming stripped 5 bases from V and 7 bases from J, with 12 bases between. The CDR3 DNA sequence: TGTGCCAGCAGCCAAACTACACGGAACATTCAGTACTTC. Translated, it gives CASSQTTRNIQYF.

The gene calls are TRBV19 and TRBJ1-3; D remains ambiguous. The CDR3 contains 11 residues. Trimming left V 6 bases short and J 6 bases short, with 6 bases between. From germline, CDR1 is LNHDA and CDR2 SQIVND (reference sequence). CDR3 sequence: CASSQTNTIYF. The CDR3 DNA follows: TGTGCCAGTAGCCAGACAAACACCATATATTTT.

In this sample, this clone turned up once. This chain connects TRBV27 to TRBJ2-3, with 7 positions matching TRBD2. Germline CDR1 reads MNHEY; CDR2 reads SMNVEV (reference sequence). The junction had 6 bases not matched to a gene; V was cut back by 4 bases and J by 5 bases. The CDR3 is 14 amino acids. The CDR3, as DNA: TGTGCCAGCAGTTGGAGCGGGGCGCTAGATACGCAGTATTTT. It yields the protein CASSWSGALDTQYF.

This sequence joins TRBV11-3 and TRBJ2-3; 10 bases are shared with TRBD2. The germline V gene has CDR1 SGHNT and CDR2 YENEEA. Trimming took 1 base from V and 6 from J; bases not matched to a gene: 7. CDR3 length: 16 residues. The CDR3 reads CASSLGLAGVPDTQYF. The CDR3, as DNA: TGTGCCAGCAGCTTAGGGCTAGCGGGAGTTCCCGATACGCAGTATTTT.

In DNA form, the CDR3 reads TGTGCCAGCAGCCAATCGACGTCAGCCGTGGGCTACACCTTC. Amino acid sequence: CASSQSTSAVGYTF. This sequence joins TRBV16 and TRBJ1-2; no reliable D call. In germline, CDR1 is KGHSY, CDR2 FQNENV. The ends were cut back, 0 bases at V and 8 bases at J, with 13 bases in the middle. This CDR3 region has 14 residues. The full variable domain, in which reference TRBV16 and TRBJ1-2 provide the parts outside the CDR3, is GEEVAQTPKHLVRGEGQKAKLYCAPIKGHSYVFWYQQVLKNEFKFLISFQNENVFDETGMPKERFSAKCLPNSPCSLEIQATKLEDSAVYFCASSQSTSAVGYTFGSGTRLTVV.

The V call is TRBV19, the J call TRBJ1-1, with TRBD1 matching over 8 bases. With V trimmed by 6 bases and J by 1 base, 4 bases remained unmatched. This CDR3 spans 14 amino acids. Germline loops: CDR1 LNHDA, CDR2 SQIVND (reference sequence). CDR3 sequence reads: CASRIGQGNTEAFF. The CDR3 DNA sequence: TGTGCCAGTAGGATCGGACAGGGGAACACTGAAGCTTTCTTT.